This T cell receptor (beta chain) derives from a study of T cell responses to AZD1222 COVID-19 vaccine. The CDR3 contains 12 residues. CDR1 is SGHNT and CDR2 is YYREEE in the germline V gene (reference sequence). V lost 9 bases to trimming and J lost 8 bases, with 17 bases between them. Repertoires were generated with immunoSEQ multiplex PCR, while TCRdb's copy carries only in-frame clones and drops some. Counted here are 70,000 to 95,000 clones, around 93% occurring once; the ten biggest clones make up around 8%. The material was peripheral blood, obtained 28 days after the second AZD1222 dose. The sequence was obtained from an adult who received the AZD1222 COVID-19 vaccine. The chain employs TRBV5-4 and TRBJ1-1; unclear D gene. CDR3 sequence: CAMTVTPTEAFF. The CDR3 region has the DNA TGTGCCATGACCGTGACACCGACCGAAGCTTTCTTT.